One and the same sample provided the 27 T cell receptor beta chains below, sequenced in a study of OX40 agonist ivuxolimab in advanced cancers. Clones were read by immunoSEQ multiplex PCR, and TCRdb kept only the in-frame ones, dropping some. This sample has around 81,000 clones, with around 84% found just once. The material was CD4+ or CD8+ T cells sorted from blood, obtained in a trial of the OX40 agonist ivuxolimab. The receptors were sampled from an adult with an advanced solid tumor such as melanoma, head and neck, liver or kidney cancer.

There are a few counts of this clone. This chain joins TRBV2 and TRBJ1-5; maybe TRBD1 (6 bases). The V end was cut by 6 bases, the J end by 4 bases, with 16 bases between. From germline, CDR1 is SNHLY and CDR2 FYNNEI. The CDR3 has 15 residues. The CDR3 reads CASSRRDIRNQPQHF. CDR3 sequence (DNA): TGTGCCAGCAGCCGCCGGGACATCAGAAATCAGCCCCAGCATTTT.

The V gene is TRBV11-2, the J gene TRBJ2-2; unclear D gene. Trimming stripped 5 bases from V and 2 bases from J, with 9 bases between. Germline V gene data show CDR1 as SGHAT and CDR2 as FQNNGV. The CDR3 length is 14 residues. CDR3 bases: TGTGCCAGCAGCCCCCCTACCAACACCGGGGAGCTGTTTTTT. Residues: CASSPPTNTGELFF.

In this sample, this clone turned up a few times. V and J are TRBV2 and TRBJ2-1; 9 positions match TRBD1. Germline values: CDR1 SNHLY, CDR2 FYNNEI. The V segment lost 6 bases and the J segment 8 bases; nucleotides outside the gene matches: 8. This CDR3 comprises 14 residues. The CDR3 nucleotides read TGTGCCAGCAGACCCGGGACAGGGAGGCATGAGCAGTTCTTC. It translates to CASRPGTGRHEQFF.

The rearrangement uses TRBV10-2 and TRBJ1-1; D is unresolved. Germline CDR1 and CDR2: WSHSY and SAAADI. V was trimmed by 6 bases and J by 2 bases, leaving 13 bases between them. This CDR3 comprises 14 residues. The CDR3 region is CASREYDGNTEAFF. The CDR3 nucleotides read TGCGCCAGCAGGGAATACGACGGCAACACTGAAGCTTTCTTT.

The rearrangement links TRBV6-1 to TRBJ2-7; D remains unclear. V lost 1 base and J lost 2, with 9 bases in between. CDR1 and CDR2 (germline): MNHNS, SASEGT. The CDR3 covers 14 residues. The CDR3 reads CASSEEGDTYEQYV. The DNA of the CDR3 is TGTGCCAGCAGTGAAGAGGGCGACACCTACGAGCAGTACGTC.

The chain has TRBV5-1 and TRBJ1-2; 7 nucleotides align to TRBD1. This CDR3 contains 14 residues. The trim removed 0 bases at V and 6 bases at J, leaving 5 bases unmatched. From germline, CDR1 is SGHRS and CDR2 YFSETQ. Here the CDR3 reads CASSLAIGQDGYTF. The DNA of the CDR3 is TGCGCCAGCAGCTTGGCCATAGGACAGGATGGCTACACCTTC.

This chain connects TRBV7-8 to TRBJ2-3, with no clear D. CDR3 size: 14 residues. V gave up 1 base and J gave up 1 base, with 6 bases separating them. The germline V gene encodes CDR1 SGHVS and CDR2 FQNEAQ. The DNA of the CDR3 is TGTGCCAGCAGCTTAGTGAGCCGCACAGATACGCAGTATTTT. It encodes CASSLVSRTDTQYF.

The DNA of the CDR3 is TGTGCCAGCCGAAAACAAAGTCGGGCCAACGTCCTGACTTTC. As protein: CASRKQSRANVLTF. The chain carries TRBV9 and TRBJ2-6; D unclear. With 7 bases removed from V and 5 bases from J, the gap between germline ends came to 13 bases. CDR1 is SGDLS, CDR2 YYNGEE, per germline. The CDR3 loop spans 14 amino acids.

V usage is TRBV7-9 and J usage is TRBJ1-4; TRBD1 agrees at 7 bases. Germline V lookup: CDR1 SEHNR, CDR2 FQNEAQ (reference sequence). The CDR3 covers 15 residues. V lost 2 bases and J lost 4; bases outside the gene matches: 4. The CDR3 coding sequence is TGTGCCAGCAGCTTACCGACAGGGATTAATGAAAAACTGTTTTTT. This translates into CASSLPTGINEKLFF.

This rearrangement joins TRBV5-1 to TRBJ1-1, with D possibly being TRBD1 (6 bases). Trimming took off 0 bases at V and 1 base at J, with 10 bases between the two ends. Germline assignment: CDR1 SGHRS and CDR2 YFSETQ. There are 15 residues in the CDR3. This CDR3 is CASSLEGQRNTEAFF. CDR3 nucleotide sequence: TGCGCCAGCAGCTTGGAGGGACAACGGAACACTGAAGCTTTCTTT.

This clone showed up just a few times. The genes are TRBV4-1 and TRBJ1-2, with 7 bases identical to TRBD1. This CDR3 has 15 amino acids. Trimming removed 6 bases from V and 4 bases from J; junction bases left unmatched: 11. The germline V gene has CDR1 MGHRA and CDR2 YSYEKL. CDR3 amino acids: CASSKGQSYFYGYTF. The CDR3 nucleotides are TGCGCCAGCAGTAAGGGACAGAGTTATTTCTATGGCTACACCTTC.

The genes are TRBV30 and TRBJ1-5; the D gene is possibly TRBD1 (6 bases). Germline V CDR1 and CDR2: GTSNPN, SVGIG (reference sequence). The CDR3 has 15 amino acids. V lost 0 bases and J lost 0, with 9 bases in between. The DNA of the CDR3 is TGTGCCTGGAGTGTACCGGGACATAGCAATCAGCCCCAGCATTTT. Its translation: CAWSVPGHSNQPQHF.

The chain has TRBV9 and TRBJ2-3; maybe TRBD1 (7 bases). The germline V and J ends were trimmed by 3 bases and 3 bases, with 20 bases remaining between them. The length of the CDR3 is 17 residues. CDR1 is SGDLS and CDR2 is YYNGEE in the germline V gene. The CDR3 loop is CASSAHPMAGGTDTQYF. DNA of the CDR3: TGTGCCAGCAGCGCCCACCCAATGGCAGGGGGGACAGATACGCAGTATTTT.

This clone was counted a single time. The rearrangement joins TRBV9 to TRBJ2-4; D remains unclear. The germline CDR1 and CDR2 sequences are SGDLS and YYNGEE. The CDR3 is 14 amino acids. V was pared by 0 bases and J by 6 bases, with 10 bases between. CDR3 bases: TGTGCCAGCAGCGTAGGAGGTGAAGGAAACATTCAGTACTTC. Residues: CASSVGGEGNIQYF.

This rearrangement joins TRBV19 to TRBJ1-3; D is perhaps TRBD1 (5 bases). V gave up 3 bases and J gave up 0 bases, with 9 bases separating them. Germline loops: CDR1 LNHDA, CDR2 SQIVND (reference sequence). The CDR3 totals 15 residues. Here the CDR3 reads CASSMGESSGNTIYF. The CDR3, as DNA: TGTGCCAGTAGTATGGGGGAGAGCTCTGGAAACACCATATATTTT.

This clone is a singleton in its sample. This CDR3 reads CASSLDEFQGYTF. The DNA of the CDR3 is TGTGCCAGCAGCTTAGATGAATTCCAGGGCTACACCTTC. This chain joins TRBV7-9 and TRBJ1-2; D not certain. The V gene lost 1 base and the J gene lost 8 bases, with 11 bases spanning the gap. Germline CDR1 and CDR2: SEHNR and FQNEAQ (reference sequence). The CDR3 contains 13 residues.

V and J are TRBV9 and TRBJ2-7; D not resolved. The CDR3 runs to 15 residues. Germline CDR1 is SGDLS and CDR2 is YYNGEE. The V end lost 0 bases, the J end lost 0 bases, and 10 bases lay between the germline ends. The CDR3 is CASSVAGSSSYEQYF. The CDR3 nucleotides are TGTGCCAGCAGCGTAGCCGGTTCTTCCTCCTACGAGCAGTACTTC.

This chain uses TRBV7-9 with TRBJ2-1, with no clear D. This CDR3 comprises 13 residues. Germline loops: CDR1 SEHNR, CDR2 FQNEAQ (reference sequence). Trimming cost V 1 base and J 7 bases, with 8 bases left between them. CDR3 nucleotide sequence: TGTGCCAGCAGCTTAGTCTCGAGTAATGAGCAGTTCTTC. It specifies CASSLVSSNEQFF. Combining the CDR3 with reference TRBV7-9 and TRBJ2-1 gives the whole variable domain DTGVSQNPRHKITKRGQNVTFRCDPISEHNRLYWYRQTLGQGPEFLTYFQNEAQLEKSRLLSDRFSAERPKGSFSTLEIQRTEQGDSAMYLCASSLVSSNEQFFGPGTRLTVL.

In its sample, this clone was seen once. CDR3 nucleotide sequence: TGTGCCAGCAGCCCCCACAACTCTGGAAACACCATATATTTT. Translated, it gives CASSPHNSGNTIYF. The chain uses TRBV7-2 and TRBJ1-3; D gene unclear. Per the germline V gene, CDR1 is SGHTA and CDR2 is FQGNSA. The V end lost 5 bases, the J end lost 0 bases, and 8 bases lay between the germline ends. The CDR3 consists of 14 residues.

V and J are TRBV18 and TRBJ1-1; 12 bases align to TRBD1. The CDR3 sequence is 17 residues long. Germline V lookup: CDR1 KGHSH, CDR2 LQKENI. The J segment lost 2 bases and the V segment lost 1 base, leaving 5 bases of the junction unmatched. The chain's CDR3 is CASSPLRDRGPNTEAFF. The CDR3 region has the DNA TGTGCCAGCTCACCACTCCGGGACAGGGGGCCTAACACTGAAGCTTTCTTT.

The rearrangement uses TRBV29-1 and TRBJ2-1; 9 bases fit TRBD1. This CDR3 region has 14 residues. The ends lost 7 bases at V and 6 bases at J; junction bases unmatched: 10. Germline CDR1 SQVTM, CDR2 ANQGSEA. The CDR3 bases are TGCAGCGCCCGGACAGGGGCGACTGGCAATGAGCAGTTCTTC. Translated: CSARTGATGNEQFF.

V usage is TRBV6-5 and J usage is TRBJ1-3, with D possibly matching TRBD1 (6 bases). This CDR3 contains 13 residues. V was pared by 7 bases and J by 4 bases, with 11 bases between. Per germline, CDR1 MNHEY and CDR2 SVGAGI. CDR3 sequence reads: CASKTGTGNTIYF. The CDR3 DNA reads TGTGCCAGCAAAACAGGGACGGGAAACACCATATATTTT.

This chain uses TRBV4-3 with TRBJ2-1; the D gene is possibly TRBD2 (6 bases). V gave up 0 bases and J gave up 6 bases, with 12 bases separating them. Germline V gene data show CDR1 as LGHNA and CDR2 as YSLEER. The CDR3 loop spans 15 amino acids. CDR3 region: CASSQDPLATNEQFF. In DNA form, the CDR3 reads TGCGCCAGCAGCCAAGATCCCCTAGCGACCAATGAGCAGTTCTTC.

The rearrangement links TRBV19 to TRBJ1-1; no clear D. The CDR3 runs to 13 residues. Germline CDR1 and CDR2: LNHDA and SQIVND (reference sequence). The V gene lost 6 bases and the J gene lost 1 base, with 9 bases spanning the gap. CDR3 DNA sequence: TGTGCCAGTAGCCCTTGGGAGAACACTGAAGCTTTCTTT. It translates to CASSPWENTEAFF.

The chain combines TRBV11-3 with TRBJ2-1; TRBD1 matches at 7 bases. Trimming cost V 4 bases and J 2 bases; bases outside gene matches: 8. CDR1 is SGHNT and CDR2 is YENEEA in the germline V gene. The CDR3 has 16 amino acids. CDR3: CASSSGRGKAYNEQFF. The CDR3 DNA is TGTGCCAGCAGCTCTGGCAGGGGGAAGGCCTACAATGAGCAGTTCTTC.

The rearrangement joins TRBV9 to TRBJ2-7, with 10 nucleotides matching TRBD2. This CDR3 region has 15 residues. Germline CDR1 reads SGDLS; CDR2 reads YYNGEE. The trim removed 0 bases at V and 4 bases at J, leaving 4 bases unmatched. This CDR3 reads CASSVASGSTYEQYF. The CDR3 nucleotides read TGTGCCAGCAGCGTAGCTAGCGGGAGTACGTACGAGCAGTACTTC.

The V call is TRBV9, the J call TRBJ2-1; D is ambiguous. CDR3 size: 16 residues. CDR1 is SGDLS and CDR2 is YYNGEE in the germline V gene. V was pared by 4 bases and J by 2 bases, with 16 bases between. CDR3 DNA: TGTGCCAGCAGCCCGAATGTCCCCGCAGCCTACAATGAGCAGTTCTTC. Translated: CASSPNVPAAYNEQFF.